This entry lists 18 T cell receptor beta chains sequenced from one sample in a study of cytomegalovirus exposure and HLA in healthy donors. PCR primers comprised 60 Vbeta and 13 Jbeta primers. Method: immunoSEQ multiplex PCR; TCRdb's copy keeps in-frame clones and lacks some. The table records approximately 200,000 clones, approximately 81% of them present only once. The material sequenced was PBMCs. These receptors came from a boy aged 5-17 years in good health and CMV-seronegative.

The rearrangement links TRBV19 to TRBJ1-2, with D tentatively TRBD1 (6 bases). The V gene's germline CDR1 is LNHDA and CDR2 SQIVND (reference sequence). The CDR3 runs to 15 residues. V gave up 7 bases and J gave up 1 base, with 16 bases separating them. CDR3: CASTPTGTLNYGYTF. CDR3 DNA sequence: TGTGCCAGTACCCCCACAGGGACCCTTAACTATGGCTACACCTTC.

In its sample, this clone was seen once. The chain employs TRBV21-1 and TRBJ1-1; TRBD1, the D gene given by the table, was not confirmed from the DNA. TRBV21-1 is assigned pseudogene status. The CDR3 covers 20 residues. The CDR3 coding sequence is TGTGCCAGCAGCAAAGATAGGCCAGGGGCTTTGGCGGCGGTGAACACTGAAGCTTTCTTT. It yields the protein CASSKDRPGALAAVNTEAFF.

The CDR3 region has the DNA TGTGCCAGCACCCCGACTACCAGCTCCTACAATGAGCAGTTCTTC. Translated, it gives CASTPTTSSYNEQFF. This chain connects TRBV2 to TRBJ2-1; possibly TRBD2 for D (5 bases). V was clipped by 7 bases and J by 0 bases, with 13 bases between them. Germline V gene sequence: CDR1 SNHLY, CDR2 FYNNEI. This CDR3 has 15 amino acids.

The CDR3 sequence: CASSLDAGIEKYF. Here the CDR3 DNA reads TGTGCCAGCAGCTTAGATGCAGGAATAGAGAAGTACTTC. The chain uses TRBV7-9 and TRBJ2-5, with D uncertain. The V gene's germline CDR1 is SEHNR and CDR2 FQNEAQ (reference sequence). V was shortened by 1 base and J by 12 bases, with 15 bases between the two germline ends. This CDR3 comprises 13 residues.

This rearrangement joins TRBV6-1 to TRBJ2-7, with 13 bases aligning to TRBD2. Germline-derived CDR1 and CDR2 are MNHNS and SASEGT. CDR3 size: 15 residues. Trimming cost V 3 bases and J 2 bases; bases outside gene matches: 1. The DNA of the CDR3 is TGTGCCAGCAGTGACGGACTAGCGGGAGCCTACGAGCAGTACTTC. Translated, it gives CASSDGLAGAYEQYF.

This clone turned up a few times. This chain joins TRBV6-5 and TRBJ2-3; 10 positions match TRBD1. Trimming removed 5 bases from V and 8 bases from J; junction bases left unmatched: 4. This CDR3 spans 13 amino acids. Germline V gene data show CDR1 as MNHEY and CDR2 as SVGAGI. DNA for the CDR3: TGTGCCAGCAGTAAAGGGGACAGGGGTACGCAGTATTTT. Residues: CASSKGDRGTQYF.

The chain combines TRBV11-3 with TRBJ2-5, with 7 bases identical to TRBD2. CDR1 SGHNT and CDR2 YENEEA come from the germline V gene. After removal of 3 bases from V and 5 bases from J, the junction contained 9 bases not matched to a gene. The CDR3 sequence is 15 residues long. CDR3 loop: CASSFGLAEMETQYF. The CDR3 DNA reads as TGTGCCAGCAGCTTTGGGCTAGCGGAGATGGAGACCCAGTACTTC.

V and J are TRBV13 and TRBJ1-4; D is uncertain. Germline CDR1 and CDR2: PRHDT and FYEKMQ (reference sequence). V shed 0 bases and J shed 4 bases, with 9 bases lying between them. The CDR3 spans 15 residues. CDR3 DNA sequence: TGTGCCAGCAGCTTAGGCTTCGCAGTTAATGAAAAACTGTTTTTT. As protein: CASSLGFAVNEKLFF.

This chain uses TRBV5-8 with TRBJ2-1; D remains unclear. This CDR3 has 10 residues. The ends were cut back, 2 bases at V and 15 bases at J, with 9 bases in the middle. The germline CDR1 and CDR2 sequences are SGHTS and YDEGEE. The CDR3 DNA reads as TGTGCCAGCAGCTTTAGTCATCCGTTCTTC. As protein: CASSFSHPFF.

The rearrangement joins TRBV29-1 to TRBJ2-7; no firm D call. CDR3 length: 13 residues. CDR1 is SQVTM, CDR2 ANQGSEA, per germline. Trimming pared 1 base from V and 0 bases from J, leaving 7 bases between. CDR3: CSVEGYSSYEQYF. As DNA, the CDR3 is TGCAGCGTTGAAGGCTACAGCTCCTACGAGCAGTACTTC.

V usage is TRBV19 and J usage is TRBJ1-5, with 7 bases aligning to TRBD1. The V gene's germline CDR1 is LNHDA and CDR2 SQIVND (reference sequence). The CDR3 consists of 14 residues. V lost 4 bases to trimming and J lost 2 bases; unmatched junction nucleotides: 2. The chain's CDR3 is CASSTGTGNQPQHF. The CDR3 bases are TGTGCCAGTAGTACGGGGACAGGCAATCAGCCCCAGCATTTT.

The chain couples TRBV30 to TRBJ1-5, with D possibly TRBD1 on 5 matching bases. The CDR3 contains 15 residues. The V end was cut by 4 bases, the J end by 4 bases, with 17 bases between. Germline values: CDR1 GTSNPN, CDR2 SVGIG (reference sequence). The CDR3 coding sequence is TGTGCCTGGAACTCAGGGAATGGTCAAAATCAGCCCCAGCATTTT. Protein product: CAWNSGNGQNQPQHF.

This chain connects TRBV5-4 to TRBJ2-2; D possibly corresponds to TRBD1 (5 bases). The germline V and J ends were trimmed by 5 bases and 2 bases, with 10 bases remaining between them. The CDR3 loop spans 14 amino acids. Germline CDR1 SGHNT, CDR2 YYREEE (reference sequence). CDR3 bases: TGTGCCAGCAGGCCCGACAGAAACACCGGGGAGCTGTTTTTT. Protein sequence: CASRPDRNTGELFF.

The chain combines TRBV5-8 with TRBJ1-3; the D is unclear. Trimming left V 5 bases short and J 2 bases short, with 14 bases between. The CDR3 extends over 15 amino acids. Germline lookup yields CDR1 SGHTS and CDR2 YDEGEE. The CDR3 coding sequence is TGTGCCAGCAGGAGACTAGGGTCCCCTGGAAACACCATATATTTT. Translation: CASRRLGSPGNTIYF.

The CDR3: CASSGRRQGFNQPQHF. The CDR3 DNA follows: TGTGCCAGCAGCGGAAGGAGACAGGGATTTAATCAGCCCCAGCATTTT. The chain employs TRBV7-8 and TRBJ1-5; the match to TRBD1 covers 7 bases. Germline trimming cut 5 bases from V and 4 bases from J; bases unmatched to any gene: 11. Germline values: CDR1 SGHVS, CDR2 FQNEAQ. The CDR3 consists of 16 residues.

CDR3: CASSQDWLAGAHTGELFF. The CDR3 region has the DNA TGCGCCAGCAGCCAAGATTGGCTAGCGGGGGCTCACACCGGGGAGCTGTTTTTT. This chain links TRBV4-3 with TRBJ2-2; 10 bases are a match to TRBD2. CDR3 length equals 18 residues. CDR1 and CDR2 (germline): LGHNA, YSLEER. The ends lost 0 bases at V and 3 bases at J; junction bases unmatched: 7.

The table lists this clone with a count of one. V and J are TRBV9 and TRBJ1-6, with 7 bases that match TRBD1. Trimming cost V 7 bases and J 6 bases; bases outside gene matches: 1. Per germline, CDR1 SGDLS and CDR2 YYNGEE. The CDR3 length is 12 residues. This CDR3 is CASGTANSPLHF. The CDR3 DNA reads TGTGCCAGCGGGACAGCTAATTCACCCCTCCACTTT.

J is TRBJ1-5 and V is TRBV19; 9 bases map to TRBD1. CDR1 and CDR2 (germline): LNHDA, SQIVND (reference sequence). Trimming cost V 2 bases and J 2 bases; bases outside gene matches: 16. The CDR3 loop spans 20 amino acids. The CDR3 here is CASSITILTGGQGGNQPQHF. CDR3 sequence (DNA): TGTGCCAGTAGTATAACGATACTGACAGGGGGTCAGGGGGGCAATCAGCCCCAGCATTTT.